The rows below give T cell receptor beta chains drawn from one sample of a study of blood T cells in healthy people across ages. TCRdb used MiXCR to reprocess the 5' RACE reads, holding one entry per CDR3 protein. Of over 500,000 distinct CDR3 sequences listed, more than 45% are singletons. Sequenced sample: blood. The receptors were gathered from a woman older than 75 in good health. Both conserved end residues are trimmed from each CDR3.

TRBV30	TRBJ2-3	AWSDLPRAGPFLTDTQY
TRBV3-1	TRBJ2-7	ASSHSGQGQY
TRBV5-6	TRBJ1-6	ASSDDRVRSPLH
TRBV27	TRBJ2-7	ASSIHTPRPDEQY
TRBV6-2/TRBV6-3	TRBJ1-1	ATASRPRSEAF
TRBV4-1	TRBJ2-1	ASSQERLAGGPSYNEQF
TRBV4-3	TRBJ2-1	ASSPRTGREQF
TRBV2	TRBJ2-1	ASSEPAGYNEQF
TRBV6-2/TRBV6-3	TRBJ1-5	ASSRTGFRPQH
TRBV29-1	TRBJ2-3	SAGSGDTQY
TRBV7-2	TRBJ1-2	ASRSIGANYGYT
TRBV25-1	TRBJ2-4	ASSKTGLGDGEQY
TRBV6-2/TRBV6-3	TRBJ2-6	ATPGRQANVLT
TRBV12-3/TRBV12-4	TRBJ2-4	ASSLAGLAIAKNIQY
TRBV20-1	TRBJ2-3	SASDRGGADTQY
TRBV25-1	TRBJ2-7	ASGMGGYEQY
TRBV4-2	TRBJ2-3	ASSQEVWPDTQY
TRBV29-1	TRBJ1-2	SVGDRGGGYT
TRBV5-1	TRBJ2-3	ASSLLAGRADTQY
TRBV20-1	TRBJ1-1	SAQRQPDTEAF
TRBV25-1	TRBJ2-5	ASRSQRETQY
TRBV5-1	TRBJ2-7	ASSAGTVFSEQY
TRBV7-3	TRBJ2-1	ASSGMGSSNEQF
TRBV7-9	TRBJ1-2	ASSRSGTVDKGGYT
TRBV12-5	TRBJ1-2	ASGPRDRDYGYT
TRBV5-1	TRBJ1-1	ASRYNTEAF
TRBV6-5	TRBJ2-5	VSNDLAGSEETQY
TRBV29-1	TRBJ2-7	SVALSAGGNEQY
TRBV20-1	NA	SARALGEGRGNIQY
TRBV5-1	TRBJ2-3	ASSPWTSGMTDTQY
TRBV7-3	TRBJ1-2	ASSYDGIYGYT
TRBV6-5	TRBJ2-1	ASSPARGSYNEQF
TRBV4-1	TRBJ2-2	ASSQVLVSTGELF
TRBV6-2/TRBV6-3	TRBJ2-5	ASKKTKQETQY
TRBV7-2	TRBJ2-1	ASSLASGGDLDEQF